The rows below give T cell receptor beta chains drawn from one sample of a study of technical replicates of blood from several donors. This table comes from immunoSEQ multiplex PCR, and its TCRdb copy is limited to in-frame clones, with some not included. The sample contains roughly 60,000 clones, 90% to 95% of which appear only once. Material: PBMCs. The receptors were sampled from a human donor in good health. Some clones in this sample may be carry-over from other donors' samples. The CDR3 runs from the conserved cysteine through the conserved F or W. Each record gives: D gene, clone size, V gene, J gene, CDR3 DNA, CDR3 protein. The D gene is left open where the match is weak. Clone size is given for some rows only: seen once, a few or many times, or a class if the clone is expanded.

TRBD2	-	TRBV5-4	TRBJ2-7	TGTGCCAGCACTACGGCGGGGGGAGTCTACGAGCAGTACTTC	CASTTAGGVYEQYF
TRBD2	-	TRBV5-1	TRBJ2-5	TGCGCCAGCAGCTTGGGACTAGCGGTGGGGTACCAAGAGACCCAGTACTTC	CASSLGLAVGYQETQYF
-	-	TRBV7-9	TRBJ2-2	TGTGCCAGCAGTCTGATTCGGGGACAAAACACCGGGGAGCTGTTTTTT	CASSLIRGQNTGELFF
-	-	TRBV25-1	TRBJ1-5	TGTGCCAGCAGCGCCGGGAATCAGCCCCAGCATTTT	CASSAGNQPQHF
-	-	TRBV5-6	TRBJ1-1	TGTGCCAGCAGCTTGCAGGGGCTAAGCACTGAAGCTTTCTTT	CASSLQGLSTEAFF
-	-	TRBV5-4	TRBJ2-6	TGTGCCAGCAGCTTGATGAGTTCTGGGGCCAACGTCCTGACTTTC	CASSLMSSGANVLTF
TRBD1	-	TRBV4-3	TRBJ1-2	TGCGCCAGCAGCCAAGACCCGACAGGGGGGGACTATGGCTACACCTTC	CASSQDPTGGDYGYTF
-	-	TRBV7-9	TRBJ1-2	TGTGCCAGCAGCTTAGGGTTATTTAAGGGGACTATCTATGGCTACACCTTC	CASSLGLFKGTIYGYTF
-	-	TRBV7-3	TRBJ2-7	TGTGCCAGCAGCTTGGGTTTGACAGGCGCCGAGCAGTACTTC	CASSLGLTGAEQYF
-	-	TRBV18	TRBJ1-5	TGTGCCAGCTCACCAGAGGCTAATCAGCCCCAGCATTTT	CASSPEANQPQHF
-	-	TRBV12-2	TRBJ1-1	TGTGCAAGTCGCCCACAGGGGGAAAACACTGAAGCTTTCTTT	CASRPQGENTEAFF
-	-	TRBV4-1	TRBJ2-7	TGCGCCAGCAGCCAAGATTACGAGACCTACGAGCAGTACTTC	CASSQDYETYEQYF
-	-	TRBV19	TRBJ1-1	TGTGCCAGTAGTATGGATCTATGGGGGAGGACTGAAGCTTTCTTT	CASSMDLWGRTEAFF
-	-	TRBV11-1	TRBJ1-2	TGTGCCAGCCGAACTGGGGAGGGTACGGCTAAAACCTTC	CASRTGEGTAKTF
TRBD1	once	TRBV2	TRBJ1-1	TGTGCCAGCAGTCTAACAGGGGGCGGAGGAGCTTTCTTT	CASSLTGGGGAFF
-	-	TRBV27	TRBJ2-5	TGTGCCAGCAGTTTACCGGGGACAAAGTTGCAGGCCCAGTACTTC	CASSLPGTKLQAQYF
TRBD1	-	TRBV5-1	TRBJ1-1	TGCGCCAGCAGCTGGGAACAGGGGAGAACTGAAGCTTTCTTT	CASSWEQGRTEAFF
TRBD2	-	TRBV15	TRBJ2-5	TGTGCCACCAGGACCGATCTAGCGGGCAACCAAGAGACCCAGTACTTC	CATRTDLAGNQETQYF
TRBD1	-	TRBV2	TRBJ2-5	TGTGCCAGCGCCGAGGGGGCCAACCCTTACCAAGAGACCCAGTACTTC	CASAEGANPYQETQYF
TRBD1	once	TRBV4-1	TRBJ1-2	TGCGCCAGCAGCCAAACCGGGACAGGGGCCTATGGCTACACCTTC	CASSQTGTGAYGYTF
-	-	TRBV30	TRBJ1-5	TGTGCCTGGAGCTTGGGGGCAGGGCAGCCCCAGCATTTT	CAWSLGAGQPQHF
-	-	TRBV7-8	TRBJ1-5	TGTGCCAGCAGCCTGGACATCAATCAGCCCCAGCATTTT	CASSLDINQPQHF
TRBD1	-	TRBV11-3	TRBJ2-7	TGTGCCAGCAGCTTGCAGGGGGCTCGCGAGCAGTACTTC	CASSLQGAREQYF
-	-	TRBV2	TRBJ1-5	TGTGCCAGCAGTAAGACAGGTTATAGCAATCAGCCCCAGCATTTT	CASSKTGYSNQPQHF
-	-	TRBV6-6	TRBJ2-7	TGTGCCAGCACTGCGGGGCCCTACGAGCAGTACTTC	CASTAGPYEQYF
TRBD1	-	TRBV19	TRBJ1-5	TGTGCCAGTATTACTTCGGACAGGGGCCGCCATAGCAATCAGCCCCAGCATTTT	CASITSDRGRHSNQPQHF
-	-	TRBV2	TRBJ1-3	TGTGCCAGCACTGGGACTCCACTTAGATTCTCTGGAAACACCATATATTTT	CASTGTPLRFSGNTIYF
-	-	TRBV7-3	TRBJ2-3	TGTGCCAGCAGCTTAAACCCTCCCCAGGGGTGGGATACGCAGTATTTT	CASSLNPPQGWDTQYF
TRBD2	-	TRBV6-5	TRBJ2-1	TGTGCCAGCAGCAGACGGGGGGGCTCCTACAATGAGCAGTTCTTC	CASSRRGGSYNEQFF
-	-	TRBV5-8	TRBJ2-2	TGTGCCAGCAGCCTGGGATCCGGCACCGGGGAGCTGTTTTTT	CASSLGSGTGELFF
-	once	TRBV10-3	TRBJ2-7	TGTGCCATCAGTGAGTCCTTTGCGGCGGCCGACGAGCAGTACTTC	CAISESFAAADEQYF
-	-	TRBV4-1	TRBJ2-7	TGCGCCAGCAGCCAGCAGGAGGGCCTGGTGGCCTACGAGCAGTACTTC	CASSQQEGLVAYEQYF
TRBD2	-	TRBV10-2	TRBJ2-5	TGCGCCAGCAGAATGGGGGGGATCCAAGAGACCCAGTACTTC	CASRMGGIQETQYF
-	-	TRBV6-1	TRBJ1-2	TGTGCCAGCAGTGACATCCAGGGGCCATATGGCTACACCTTC	CASSDIQGPYGYTF
-	-	TRBV19	TRBJ2-2	TGTGCCAGTAGTATCCGCGGTGCCCGTGGCACCGGGGAGCTGTTTTTT	CASSIRGARGTGELFF
TRBD1	-	TRBV6-5	TRBJ2-2	TGTGCCAGCAGTTACTCGATGGGACAGATCACCGGGGAGCTGTTTTTT	CASSYSMGQITGELFF
-	-	TRBV7-2	TRBJ2-7	TGTGCCAGCAGCTACGAGACTAGCAGGGGCGAGCAGTACTTC	CASSYETSRGEQYF
TRBD2	-	TRBV12-5	TRBJ2-3	TGTGCTAGTGGCCGGGGGGAGGCAGATACGCAGTATTTT	CASGRGEADTQYF
-	-	TRBV5-1	TRBJ2-7	TGCGCCAGCAGCGACAGACGGGGGGCCAACGAGCAGTACTTC	CASSDRRGANEQYF
-	-	TRBV7-6	TRBJ1-4	TGTGCCAGCAGCTTAGCTAGGCAGGGTGGGGAAAAACTGTTTTTT	CASSLARQGGEKLFF
-	few	TRBV7-2	TRBJ2-7	TGTGCCAGCAGCCCCGACTTCACCTACGAGCTGTACTTC	CASSPDFTYELYF
-	-	TRBV15	TRBJ1-1	TGTGCCACCAGCTCTCTGGGGGGGGGAAACACTGAAGCTTTCTTT	CATSSLGGGNTEAFF
-	-	TRBV5-1	TRBJ1-1	TGCGCCAGCAGCTTGGCCACCGGGAACACTGAAGCTTTCTTT	CASSLATGNTEAFF
-	-	TRBV9	TRBJ1-4	TGTGCCAGCAGCCGGGACGGGAGCTTCGGAGAAAAACTGTTTTTT	CASSRDGSFGEKLFF
TRBD1	-	TRBV27	TRBJ1-4	TGTGCCAGCAGTGTAAGGACAGGGCGGGATGAAAAACTGTTTTTT	CASSVRTGRDEKLFF
-	once	TRBV10-3	TRBJ2-2	TGTGCCATCAGTAGGACATCCGGGACTTCGGGGCCCGGGGAGCTGTTTTTT	CAISRTSGTSGPGELFF
TRBD1	-	TRBV2	TRBJ1-5	TGTGCCAGCAGTGGGACAGGGTTTTCCCGGTGGCAGCCCCAGCATTTT	CASSGTGFSRWQPQHF
-	-	TRBV19	TRBJ1-1	TGTGCCAGTAGTATAGTTCTATCCGTGAACACTGAAGCTTTCTTT	CASSIVLSVNTEAFF
-	-	TRBV7-9	TRBJ2-3	TGTGCCAGCAGCTTAGACGGAGCCAGCACAGATACGCAGTATTTT	CASSLDGASTDTQYF
-	once	TRBV27	TRBJ1-5	TGTGCCAGCAGTAGTGGGCAATTCCAGCCCCAGCATTTT	CASSSGQFQPQHF
TRBD1	-	TRBV5-1	TRBJ1-2	TGCGCCAGCAGCTTGGCCTTGGGACAGGGGAACTATGGCTACACCTTC	CASSLALGQGNYGYTF
TRBD1	-	TRBV6-6	TRBJ1-2	TGTGCCAGCAGTGCCGGACAGGGCGCTTATGGCTACACCTTC	CASSAGQGAYGYTF
-	-	TRBV7-2	TRBJ2-7	TGTGCCAGCAGCTTAGACGAGGTCCCCTACGAGCAGTACTTC	CASSLDEVPYEQYF
-	-	TRBV10-2	TRBJ2-7	TGCGCCAGCAGTGGGCAGAAGTTTCCCTACGAGCAGTACTTC	CASSGQKFPYEQYF
-	-	TRBV30	TRBJ1-2	TGTGCCTGGGACAGATCTAACTATGGCTACACCTTC	CAWDRSNYGYTF
TRBD1	-	TRBV11-2	TRBJ1-6	TGTGCCAGCAGTTTTAAAACCGGACAGGGAGGGGGTCCCCTCCACTTT	CASSFKTGQGGGPLHF
TRBD1	-	TRBV18	TRBJ1-2	TGTGCCAGCTCATCCGGACAGGGGGCTTATGGCTACACCTTC	CASSSGQGAYGYTF